This TCR beta chain was found in a study of vaccination effects on CD4 cells after COVID-19. The trim removed 6 bases at V and 6 bases at J, leaving 10 bases unmatched. The germline CDR1 and CDR2 sequences are MNHEY and SVGAGI. CDR3 length: 14 residues. A word on this clone: The antigen remains unidentified.

Subsequent to a culture period of 10 days, CD4+ T cells were isolated. Participants were vaccinated with two doses of either the BNT162b2 or mRNA-1273 vaccine. The repertoire was sequenced with immunoSEQ multiplex PCR; TCRdb's copy has only in-frame clones and lacks some. The repertoire holds tens of thousands of clones, with around four fifths as singletons. Sequenced material: CD4+ T cells from PBMCs cultured without peptide, taken after COVID-19 vaccination. The clonotype comes from a human donor who received a COVID-19 vaccine. The chain recombines TRBV6-5 with TRBJ1-2; 7 bases match TRBD1. The CDR3 is CASRHYGTVDGYTF. DNA of the CDR3: TGTGCCAGCAGACACTACGGGACAGTAGATGGCTACACCTTC.